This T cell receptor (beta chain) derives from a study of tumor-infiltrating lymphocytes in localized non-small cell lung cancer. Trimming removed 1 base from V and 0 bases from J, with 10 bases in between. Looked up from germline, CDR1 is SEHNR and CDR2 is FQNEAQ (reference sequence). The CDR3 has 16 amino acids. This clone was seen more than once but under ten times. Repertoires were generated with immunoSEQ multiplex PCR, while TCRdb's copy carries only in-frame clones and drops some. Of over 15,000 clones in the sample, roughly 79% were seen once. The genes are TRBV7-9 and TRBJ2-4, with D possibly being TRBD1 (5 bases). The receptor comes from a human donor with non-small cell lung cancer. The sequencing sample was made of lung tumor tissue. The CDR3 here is CASSLVGRLAKNIQYF. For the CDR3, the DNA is TGTGCCAGCAGCTTAGTGGGGCGGCTAGCCAAAAACATTCAGTACTTC.